These T cell receptor beta chains were read from a single sample in a study of T-cell memory formation after mild COVID-19. TCRdb reanalysed the 5' RACE reads using MiXCR and keeps one entry per CDR3 protein. The data show roughly 250,000 distinct CDR3 sequences, 15% to 20% seen once. Sequencing was carried out using PBMCs or a T cell subset sorted from them (not recorded which). Source of these receptors: a man between 18 and 35 years old who had mild COVID-19 (a few samples of this study predate the infection). Cell type and time point are not known. CDR3s include the opening cysteine and the closing phenylalanine or tryptophan. D genes are given only for firm matches. Size is omitted from some rows. Given values are once, few, many or a class for expanded clones.

j_gene: TRBJ2-2; abundance: few; len: 11; d_gene: -; v_gene: TRBV20-1; CDR3nt: TGCAGTGCTAGTCCCGGCGGGGAGCTGTTTTTT; CDR3aa: CSASPGGELFF
j_gene: TRBJ2-6; abundance: many; len: 14; d_gene: -; v_gene: TRBV9; CDR3nt: TGTGCCAGCAGCGTAACTGGGGGGGCCAACGTCCTGACTTTC; CDR3aa: CASSVTGGANVLTF
j_gene: TRBJ2-2; abundance: -; len: 15; d_gene: -; v_gene: TRBV18; CDR3nt: TGTGCCAGCTCACCACCGGCTAGGAGCACCGGGGAGCTGTTTTTT; CDR3aa: CASSPPARSTGELFF
j_gene: TRBJ2-2; abundance: -; len: 14; d_gene: -; v_gene: TRBV28; CDR3nt: TGTGCCAGCAGTTTGCCAGGAACGGCCGGGGAGCTGTTTTTT; CDR3aa: CASSLPGTAGELFF
j_gene: TRBJ2-7; abundance: -; len: 15; d_gene: -; v_gene: TRBV6-5; CDR3nt: TGTGCCAGCAGTTACGGGGCAGGGACCATCCCCGAGCAGTACTTC; CDR3aa: CASSYGAGTIPEQYF
j_gene: TRBJ2-1; abundance: many; len: 15; d_gene: TRBD2; v_gene: TRBV2; CDR3nt: TGTGCCAGCAACCCACGACTAGCGGGGGGCGATGAGCAGTTCTTC; CDR3aa: CASNPRLAGGDEQFF
j_gene: TRBJ2-1; abundance: -; len: 12; d_gene: -; v_gene: TRBV2; CDR3nt: TGTGCCAGCGTCGCCGATAACGTAGAGCAGTTCTTC; CDR3aa: CASVADNVEQFF
j_gene: TRBJ1-5; abundance: -; len: 13; d_gene: -; v_gene: TRBV7-6; CDR3nt: TGTGCCAGCAGTCCAGGGGCCAATCAGCCCCAGCATTTT; CDR3aa: CASSPGANQPQHF
j_gene: TRBJ1-1; abundance: -; len: 13; d_gene: TRBD1; v_gene: TRBV10-3; CDR3nt: TGTGCCATCAGTGGGACAGGGAACACTGAAGCTTTCTTT; CDR3aa: CAISGTGNTEAFF
j_gene: TRBJ1-1; abundance: few; len: 17; d_gene: TRBD1; v_gene: TRBV5-1; CDR3nt: TGCGCCAGCAGCTTCCTTTGGACAGGGGGCGAGGGTACTGAAGCTTTCTTT; CDR3aa: CASSFLWTGGEGTEAFF
j_gene: TRBJ1-2; abundance: -; len: 15; d_gene: TRBD1; v_gene: TRBV20-1; CDR3nt: TGCAGTGCTAGAGATCTGACAGGGGGTCTCTATGGCTACACCTTC; CDR3aa: CSARDLTGGLYGYTF
j_gene: TRBJ1-1; abundance: -; len: 10; d_gene: -; v_gene: TRBV29-1; CDR3nt: TGCAGCGTTGGTGGTACTGAAGCTTTCTTT; CDR3aa: CSVGGTEAFF
j_gene: TRBJ2-7; abundance: -; len: 13; d_gene: -; v_gene: TRBV20-1; CDR3nt: TGCAGTGCTAGGAAAAGGGACACCTACGAGCAGTACTTC; CDR3aa: CSARKRDTYEQYF
j_gene: TRBJ1-6; abundance: -; len: 16; d_gene: -; v_gene: TRBV5-1; CDR3nt: TGCGCCAGCAGCTGGGCCCCGACGGGGAATAATTCACCCCTCCACTTT; CDR3aa: CASSWAPTGNNSPLHF
j_gene: TRBJ2-5; abundance: -; len: 15; d_gene: TRBD2; v_gene: TRBV7-9; CDR3nt: TGTGCCAGCAGCAACCGGGCAGGACTAGAAGAGACCCAGTACTTC; CDR3aa: CASSNRAGLEETQYF
j_gene: TRBJ2-3; abundance: -; len: 14; d_gene: TRBD1; v_gene: TRBV5-1; CDR3nt: TGCGCCAGCAGCAGGGGACAGGGAAAGGATACGCAGTATTTT; CDR3aa: CASSRGQGKDTQYF
j_gene: TRBJ1-1; abundance: few; len: 14; d_gene: -; v_gene: TRBV7-3; CDR3nt: TGTGCCAGCAGCTTGCAGGAAGGTTATACTGAAGCTTTCTTT; CDR3aa: CASSLQEGYTEAFF
j_gene: TRBJ2-3; abundance: few; len: 14; d_gene: TRBD2; v_gene: TRBV2; CDR3nt: TGTGCCAGCGACGTGGCGGGGGGGGTAGATACGCAGTATTTT; CDR3aa: CASDVAGGVDTQYF
j_gene: TRBJ2-6; abundance: -; len: 14; d_gene: -; v_gene: TRBV20-1; CDR3nt: TGCAGTGCTAGAGCTGGGGCTGGGGCCAACGTCCTGACTTTC; CDR3aa: CSARAGAGANVLTF
j_gene: TRBJ1-5; abundance: few; len: 19; d_gene: -; v_gene: TRBV4-3; CDR3nt: TGCGCCAGCAGCCAAAACCTGGACAGCTATTCCTATAGCAATCAGCCCCAGCATTTT; CDR3aa: CASSQNLDSYSYSNQPQHF
j_gene: TRBJ1-1; abundance: -; len: 14; d_gene: -; v_gene: TRBV6-1; CDR3nt: TGTGCCAGCGTCCCAGCTGGGGTGAACACTGAAGCTTTCTTT; CDR3aa: CASVPAGVNTEAFF
j_gene: TRBJ1-6; abundance: -; len: 13; d_gene: -; v_gene: TRBV5-4; CDR3nt: TGTGCCAGCAGGGGGTCGCGCAATTCACCCCTCCACTTT; CDR3aa: CASRGSRNSPLHF
j_gene: TRBJ2-5; abundance: -; len: 14; d_gene: -; v_gene: TRBV6-2/TRBV6-3; CDR3nt: TGTGCCAGCAAGTTCCGGGGCCTCCAAGAGACCCAGTACTTC; CDR3aa: CASKFRGLQETQYF
j_gene: TRBJ1-1; abundance: -; len: 13; d_gene: -; v_gene: TRBV7-2; CDR3nt: TGTGCCAGCAGCCTATACCAGAACACTGAAGCTTTCTTT; CDR3aa: CASSLYQNTEAFF
j_gene: TRBJ1-2; abundance: few; len: 13; d_gene: -; v_gene: TRBV28; CDR3nt: TGTGCCGGGGGTCTGGACATTAACTATGGCTACACCTTC; CDR3aa: CAGGLDINYGYTF
j_gene: TRBJ2-7; abundance: few; len: 12; d_gene: -; v_gene: TRBV29-1; CDR3nt: TGCAGCGTTGCAGGGATGGCCTACGAGCAGTACTTC; CDR3aa: CSVAGMAYEQYF
j_gene: TRBJ2-1; abundance: few; len: 13; d_gene: TRBD1; v_gene: TRBV7-9; CDR3nt: TGTGCCAGCAGATCGGACAGGGCCAATGAGCAGTTCTTC; CDR3aa: CASRSDRANEQFF
j_gene: TRBJ2-1; abundance: -; len: 12; d_gene: -; v_gene: TRBV20-1; CDR3nt: TGCAGTGCCCCCCCGGGGTACAATGAGCAGTTCTTC; CDR3aa: CSAPPGYNEQFF
j_gene: TRBJ2-3; abundance: -; len: 18; d_gene: -; v_gene: TRBV4-2; CDR3nt: TGTGCCAGCAGCCAAGAATCGGGGGTAGCGGTCAGCACAGATACGCAGTATTTT; CDR3aa: CASSQESGVAVSTDTQYF
j_gene: TRBJ2-1; abundance: few; len: 15; d_gene: -; v_gene: TRBV7-8; CDR3nt: TGTGCCAGCAGCTTAAGTTCTCCTACCTACAATGAGCAGTTCTTC; CDR3aa: CASSLSSPTYNEQFF
j_gene: TRBJ2-3; abundance: -; len: 13; d_gene: TRBD2; v_gene: TRBV2; CDR3nt: TGTGCCAGCAGTACCACGCGGGAGGATACGCAGTATTTT; CDR3aa: CASSTTREDTQYF